Below are 25 T cell receptor beta chains sequenced from a single sample in a study of cytomegalovirus exposure and HLA in healthy donors. PCR primers comprised 60 Vbeta and 13 Jbeta primers. Method: immunoSEQ multiplex PCR; TCRdb's copy keeps in-frame clones and lacks some. The sample has roughly 180,000 clones, almost 85% seen once. Sequencing was carried out using PBMCs. The source is a boy younger than 18 in good health and CMV-seronegative.

V gene TRBV20-1 combines with J gene TRBJ1-1; D is unclear. Trimming took off 2 bases at V and 8 bases at J, with 6 bases between the two ends. The CDR3 has 10 amino acids. CDR1 is DFQATT and CDR2 is SNEGSKA in the germline V gene (reference sequence). The CDR3 region has the DNA TGCAGTGCTAGATTGGGCGAAGCTTTCTTT. This encodes CSARLGEAFF.

J is TRBJ2-4 and V is TRBV7-6; 8 nucleotides agree with TRBD1. The CDR3 extends over 16 amino acids. Germline trimming cut 0 bases from V and 2 bases from J; bases unmatched to any gene: 3. Germline CDR1 is SGHVS and CDR2 is FNYEAQ. In DNA, the CDR3 is TGTGCCAGCAGCTTAGCGACAGGGGCGTCCAAAAACATTCAGTACTTC. Its protein is CASSLATGASKNIQYF.

The CDR3 nucleotides read TGTGCCAGCAGGCCCCTCCCGGGACAGGGGGGCCTAATCTACAATCAGCCCCAGCATTTT. It is translated as CASRPLPGQGGLIYNQPQHF. The rearrangement links TRBV27 to TRBJ1-5; 11 nucleotides agree with TRBD1. CDR1 MNHEY and CDR2 SMNVEV come from the germline V gene (reference sequence). This CDR3 comprises 20 residues. V gave up 6 bases and J gave up 3 bases; unmatched junction bases: 19.

V is TRBV5-1 and J is TRBJ1-2; D might be TRBD1 (5 bases). This CDR3 region has 15 residues. The V end was cut by 3 bases, the J end by 4 bases, with 16 bases between. The germline gives CDR1 SGHRS, CDR2 YFSETQ. This CDR3 reads CASSWGVGPTYGYTF. The CDR3 DNA reads TGCGCCAGCAGCTGGGGGGTAGGGCCCACCTATGGCTACACCTTC.

The chain links TRBV11-2 to TRBJ2-1; D is perhaps TRBD1 (6 bases). Germline loops: CDR1 SGHAT, CDR2 FQNNGV. With 5 bases removed from V and 10 bases from J, the gap between germline ends came to 18 bases. CDR3 length: 14 residues. Here the CDR3 DNA reads TGTGCCAGCAGCGGCATCTCCGGGACACAGGAGCAGTTCTTC. Translating it yields CASSGISGTQEQFF.

The chain carries TRBV18 and TRBJ1-2, with 9 nucleotides matching TRBD1. Germline loops: CDR1 KGHSH, CDR2 LQKENI. The CDR3 is 15 amino acids. V lost 3 bases and J lost 6; bases outside the gene matches: 8. CDR3 amino acids: CASSPLQGASHGYTF. For the CDR3, the DNA is TGTGCCAGCTCACCGTTACAGGGGGCGAGTCATGGCTACACCTTC. The variable domain in full, with the rest retrieved from reference TRBV18 and TRBJ1-2, is NAGVMQNPRHLVRRRGQEARLRCSPMKGHSHVYWYRQLPEEGLKFMVYLQKENIIDESGMPKERFSAEFPKEGPSILRIQQVVRGDSAAYFCASSPLQGASHGYTFGSGTRLTVV.

CDR3 amino acids: CASSALPRQGQGYTF. For the CDR3, the DNA is TGTGCCAGCAGCGCCTTGCCGCGACAGGGACAGGGCTACACCTTC. The J gene is TRBJ1-2, the V gene TRBV6-1; TRBD1 matches at 7 bases. Losses at the gene ends were 6 bases for V and 8 bases for J; bases not matched to a gene: 15. The CDR3 extends over 15 amino acids. The germline CDR1 and CDR2 sequences are MNHNS and SASEGT.

The CDR3 reads CASSQGRSGQGSKTQYF. The CDR3 DNA reads TGTGCCAGCAGCCAGGGTCGTTCGGGACAGGGGTCCAAGACCCAGTACTTC. The chain has TRBV14 and TRBJ2-5; 10 bases are a match to TRBD1. The junction had 13 bases not matched to a gene; V was cut back by 3 bases and J by 6 bases. The CDR3 sequence is 17 residues long. From germline, CDR1 is SGHDN and CDR2 FVKESK.

The chain has TRBV7-2 and TRBJ2-1; 9 bases line up with TRBD2. Germline CDR1 and CDR2: SGHTA and FQGNSA. This CDR3 spans 17 amino acids. The junction had 5 bases not matched to a gene; V was cut back by 0 bases and J by 2 bases. CDR3 bases: TGTGCCAGCAGCTTAGCGGTTGCGGGGGGGCCCTACAATGAGCAGTTCTTC. Translating gives CASSLAVAGGPYNEQFF. The variable domain in full, completed from reference TRBV7-2 and TRBJ2-1, reads GAGVSQSPSNKVTEKGKDVELRCDPISGHTALYWYRQSLGQGLEFLIYFQGNSAPDKSGLPSDRFSAERTGGSVSTLTIQRTQQEDSAVYLCASSLAVAGGPYNEQFFGPGTRLTVL.

The chain couples TRBV27 to TRBJ1-1; D uncertain. The CDR3 totals 14 residues. CDR1 and CDR2 (germline): MNHEY, SMNVEV (reference sequence). The V and J ends lost 6 bases and 3 bases respectively, with 14 bases between them. The CDR3 DNA follows: TGTGCCAGCAGAGGAGGGAGCCGATACACTGAAGCTTTCTTT. The encoded protein is CASRGGSRYTEAFF.

The V and J genes are TRBV4-1 and TRBJ2-1; 11 bases align to TRBD2. The CDR3 runs to 16 residues. Germline assignment: CDR1 MGHRA and CDR2 YSYEKL. V lost 4 bases to trimming and J lost 6 bases; unmatched junction nucleotides: 8. CDR3 protein: CASSRTSGSLGNEQFF. The CDR3 nucleotides read TGCGCCAGCAGCCGTACTAGCGGGAGTCTGGGCAATGAGCAGTTCTTC.

The chain has TRBV28 and TRBJ1-5; possible D gene TRBD1, 6 bases. Between the trimmed V and J ends, which lost 2 bases and 1 base, there was a span of 9 bases. The CDR3 length is 15 residues. Germline CDR1 and CDR2: MDHEN and SYDVKM. The CDR3 sequence is CASSLTGSSNQPQHF. The CDR3 nucleotides read TGTGCCAGCAGTTTAACAGGGAGCAGCAATCAGCCCCAGCATTTT.

The rearrangement links TRBV29-1 to TRBJ1-1, with 9 bases aligning to TRBD1. The trim removed 6 bases at V and 11 bases at J, leaving 7 bases unmatched. CDR3 length: 11 amino acids. Germline lookup yields CDR1 SQVTM and CDR2 ANQGSEA. The CDR3 here is CSVETGGRAFF. CDR3 nucleotide sequence: TGCAGCGTGGAGACAGGGGGAAGGGCTTTCTTT.

Concerning this clone itself: The sample holds other DNA sequences that translate to the same CDR3. The chain is built from TRBV7-2 and TRBJ1-2; 9 bases are a match to TRBD1. The CDR3 runs 13 residues. Germline V CDR1 and CDR2: SGHTA, FQGNSA. The ends lost 3 bases at V and 5 bases at J; junction bases unmatched: 1. CDR3 in amino acids: CASSLGQGYGYTF. The CDR3 DNA is TGTGCCAGCAGCTTGGGACAGGGTTATGGCTACACCTTC.

This sequence joins TRBV5-1 and TRBJ2-3; D remains ambiguous. CDR1 is SGHRS, CDR2 YFSETQ, per germline. V gave up 1 base and J gave up 0 bases, with 9 bases separating them. The length of the CDR3 is 15 residues. CDR3 DNA: TGCGCCAGCAGCTTGCAGGCCAGAAGCACAGATACGCAGTATTTT. Its translation: CASSLQARSTDTQYF.

The chain links TRBV6-1 to TRBJ2-1, with 8 positions matching TRBD2. This CDR3 spans 13 amino acids. The germline CDR1 and CDR2 sequences are MNHNS and SASEGT. The trim removed 11 bases at V and 7 bases at J, leaving 10 bases unmatched. The CDR3, as DNA: TGTGCCCTAGCCGGTAGCGGGGTAAATGAGCAGTTCTTC. Encoded protein: CALAGSGVNEQFF.

The V call is TRBV29-1, the J call TRBJ2-7, with a tentative D call TRBD2 (5 bases). The V gene's germline CDR1 is SQVTM and CDR2 ANQGSEA. The V gene lost 4 bases and the J gene lost 2 bases, with 6 bases spanning the gap. The CDR3 consists of 11 residues. The DNA for the CDR3 is TGCAGCGTTGGGGAGACCTACGAGCAGTACTTC. Its protein is CSVGETYEQYF.

The chain recombines TRBV14 with TRBJ1-2, with 9 nucleotides matching TRBD1. The V segment lost 1 base and the J segment 0 bases; nucleotides outside the gene matches: 9. The CDR3 runs 18 residues. Germline V gives CDR1 SGHDN, CDR2 FVKESK. The CDR3: CASSQGPGTGTSNYGYTF. CDR3 coding DNA: TGTGCCAGCAGCCAAGGACCCGGGACAGGGACTTCTAACTATGGCTACACCTTC.

This chain connects TRBV5-4 to TRBJ2-7, with 11 bases aligning to TRBD2. The CDR3 runs 16 residues. V was pared by 3 bases and J by 7 bases, with 12 bases of the junction left unmatched. Germline V gene sequence: CDR1 SGHNT, CDR2 YYREEE (reference sequence). CDR3 loop: CASSWVAGGISEEQYF. CDR3 nucleotides: TGTGCCAGCAGCTGGGTAGCGGGAGGGATCTCGGAAGAGCAGTACTTC. Drawing the rest from reference TRBV5-4 and TRBJ2-7, the complete variable domain is ETGVTQSPTHLIKTRGQQVTLRCSSQSGHNTVSWYQQALGQGPQFIFQYYREEENGRGNFPPRFSGLQFPNYSSELNVNALELDDSALYLCASSWVAGGISEEQYFGPGTRLTVT.

The chain uses TRBV10-2 and TRBJ2-7; no reliable D call. In germline, CDR1 is WSHSY, CDR2 SAAADI. The CDR3 length is 11 residues. Trimming removed 6 bases from V and 2 bases from J, with 5 bases in between. CDR3 amino acids: CASSAAYEQYF. The DNA of the CDR3 is TGCGCCAGCAGCGCGGCCTACGAGCAGTACTTC.

In nucleotides, the CDR3 is TGCGCCAGCAGCGGAGGAGGGAACACCGGGGAGCTGTTTTTT. Residues: CASSGGGNTGELFF. The chain has TRBV5-1 and TRBJ2-2; weak D call: TRBD2 (5 bases). Trimming left V 4 bases short and J 1 base short, with 8 bases between. There are 14 residues in the CDR3. Looked up from germline, CDR1 is SGHRS and CDR2 is YFSETQ.

V is TRBV27 and J is TRBJ2-3; 10 bases are a match to TRBD2. The CDR3 is 17 amino acids. Germline V gene sequence: CDR1 MNHEY, CDR2 SMNVEV (reference sequence). J was trimmed by 7 bases and V by 5 bases; bases with no gene match: 15. CDR3 region: CASSALTLAGVQNTQYF. The CDR3 region has the DNA TGTGCCAGCAGTGCCCTGACCCTAGCGGGAGTTCAAAATACGCAGTATTTT.

The rearrangement joins TRBV28 to TRBJ2-3, with 9 nucleotides matching TRBD2. The CDR3 totals 14 residues. Germline V gene lookup returns CDR1 MDHEN and CDR2 SYDVKM. V shed 8 bases, J shed 5 bases, and the junction held 8 bases outside the gene matches. The CDR3 reads CASPPSGKQDTQYF. The CDR3 bases are TGTGCCAGCCCCCCTAGCGGGAAACAAGATACGCAGTATTTT.

This CDR3 is CASSLEGSFYEQYF. CDR3 nucleotide sequence: TGTGCCAGCAGCTTGGAGGGGTCTTTCTACGAGCAGTACTTC. The rearrangement joins TRBV7-2 to TRBJ2-7; a possible D gene is TRBD2 (6 bases). Germline-derived CDR1 and CDR2 are SGHTA and FQGNSA. This CDR3 region has 14 residues. V dropped 3 bases and J dropped 3 bases, with 12 bases sitting between them.

This chain connects TRBV6-5 to TRBJ2-7; perhaps TRBD2 as D (5 bases). The germline V gene encodes CDR1 MNHEY and CDR2 SVGAGI. V was trimmed by 6 bases and J by 1 base, leaving 13 bases between them. This CDR3 has 14 amino acids. CDR3 region: CASRRGIGSYEQYF. CDR3 in DNA: TGTGCCAGCAGGAGAGGGATCGGGTCCTACGAGCAGTACTTC.